The source of this TCR beta chain is a study of OX40 agonist ivuxolimab in advanced cancers. Study-wide background: Earlier anti-PD-1, anti-PD-L1 or anti-CTLA-4 therapy was permitted; around 40% had received some. Study findings and constraints: Average numbers of expanded clones were greater in CD8+ T cells than in CD4+. Antigen specificity remained undetermined for the expanded peripheral T cells.

TCRdb's copy holds only in-frame clones and misses some; the assay was immunoSEQ multiplex PCR. The sample has approximately 51,000 clones, about 80% seen once. Worth noting for this clone: Its antigen is as yet unknown.

Sequencing used CD4+ or CD8+ T cells sorted from blood, obtained in a trial of the OX40 agonist ivuxolimab. The TCR originated in an adult with an advanced solid tumor such as melanoma, head and neck, liver or kidney cancer.

The CDR3, as DNA: TGTGCCAGCAGTTCCCTGGGGGGTAGGGCCGGGGAGCTGTTTTTT. Translation gives CASSSLGGRAGELFF. The chain couples TRBV6-1 to TRBJ2-2, with D tentatively TRBD2 (6 bases). The germline V and J ends were trimmed by 5 bases and 6 bases, with 16 bases remaining between them. There are 15 residues in the CDR3. Per the germline V gene, CDR1 is MNHNS and CDR2 is SASEGT.